This T cell receptor beta chain was recovered during a study of OX40 agonist ivuxolimab in advanced cancers. Data came from immunoSEQ multiplex PCR; TCRdb stores just in-frame clones and leaves some out. The table has about 99,000 clones, roughly 95% seen once. Regarding the study as a whole: The authors also found low normalized T-cell clonal expansion in some nonresponders.

In regard to this clone: Antigen specificity is unknown.

The CDR3 totals 15 residues. The origin of this receptor is an adult with an advanced solid tumor such as melanoma, head and neck, liver or kidney cancer. The gene calls are TRBV21-1 and TRBJ2-7; no check of the table's D call, TRBD2, against the DNA was made. TRBV21-1 is annotated as a pseudogene. Sequences were derived from CD4+ or CD8+ T cells sorted from blood, sampled in a trial of the OX40 agonist ivuxolimab. The DNA of the CDR3 is TGTGCCAGCAGCAAAGTTAGCGGGAGGAAGTACGAGCAGTACTTC. It translates to CASSKVSGRKYEQYF.